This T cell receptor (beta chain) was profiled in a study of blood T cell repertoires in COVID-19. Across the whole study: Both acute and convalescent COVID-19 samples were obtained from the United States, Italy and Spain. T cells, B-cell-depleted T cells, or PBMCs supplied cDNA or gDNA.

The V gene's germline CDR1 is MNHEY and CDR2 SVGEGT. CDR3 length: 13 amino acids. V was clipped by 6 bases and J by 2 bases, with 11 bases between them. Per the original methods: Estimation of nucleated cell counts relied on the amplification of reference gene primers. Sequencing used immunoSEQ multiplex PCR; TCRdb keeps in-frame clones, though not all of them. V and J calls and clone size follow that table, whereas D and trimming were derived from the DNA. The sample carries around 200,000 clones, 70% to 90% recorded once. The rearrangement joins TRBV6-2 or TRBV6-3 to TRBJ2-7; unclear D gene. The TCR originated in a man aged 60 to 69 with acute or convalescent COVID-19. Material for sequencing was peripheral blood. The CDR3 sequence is CASSLDGPYEQYF. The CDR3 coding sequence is TGTGCCAGCAGCCTTGATGGGCCCTACGAGCAGTACTTC.